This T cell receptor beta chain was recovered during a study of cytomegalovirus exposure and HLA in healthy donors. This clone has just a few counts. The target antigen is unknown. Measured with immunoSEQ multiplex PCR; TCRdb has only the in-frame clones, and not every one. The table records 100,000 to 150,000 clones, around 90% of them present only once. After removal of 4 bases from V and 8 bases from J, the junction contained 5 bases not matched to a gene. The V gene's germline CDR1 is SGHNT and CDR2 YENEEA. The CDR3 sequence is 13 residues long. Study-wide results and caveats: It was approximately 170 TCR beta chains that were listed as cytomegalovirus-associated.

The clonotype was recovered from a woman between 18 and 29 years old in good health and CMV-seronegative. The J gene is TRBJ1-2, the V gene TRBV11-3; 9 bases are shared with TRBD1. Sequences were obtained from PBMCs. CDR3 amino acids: CASSWDREGGYTF. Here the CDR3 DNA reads TGTGCCAGCAGCTGGGACAGGGAGGGAGGCTACACCTTC.